The 9 T cell receptor beta chains in this list originate from one sample, sequenced in a study of PD-L1 blockade in urothelial cancer. Sequencing was performed with immunoSEQ multiplex PCR; in TCRdb, only in-frame clones are kept and a portion is missing. Counted here are roughly 100,000 clones, around four fifths occurring once; the ten biggest clones make up approximately 8.4%. Time point noted: peripheral blood 6 weeks after treatment start. The specimen comprised PBMCs, sampled around atezolizumab (anti-PD-L1) treatment. These TCRs come from a man between 65 and 79 years old with urothelial cancer.

The CDR3 spells CASSQVAETGSSYEQYF. For the CDR3, the DNA is TGCGCCAGCAGCCAAGTAGCGGAGACAGGGAGCTCCTACGAGCAGTACTTC. The chain uses TRBV4-1 and TRBJ2-7, with D tentatively TRBD1 (7 bases). Trimming took 1 base from V and 0 from J, leaving 16 bases between them. The CDR3 contains 17 residues. Germline CDR1 reads MGHRA; CDR2 reads YSYEKL.

J is TRBJ2-2 and V is TRBV5-1; tentative D call: TRBD1 (5 bases). CDR1 is SGHRS, CDR2 YFSETQ, per germline. V lost 1 base and J lost 2, with 6 bases in between. The CDR3 has 14 amino acids. CDR3 in amino acids: CASSLTGNTGELFF. In DNA, the CDR3 is TGCGCCAGCAGCTTGACAGGAAACACCGGGGAGCTGTTTTTT.

This chain joins TRBV7-6 and TRBJ2-5, with TRBD2 as a possible D gene (7 bases). V gave up 1 base and J gave up 2 bases, with 14 bases separating them. CDR3 size: 16 residues. Per the germline V gene, CDR1 is SGHVS and CDR2 is FNYEAQ. This CDR3 reads CASSLGTGGLQETQYF. DNA for the CDR3: TGTGCCAGCAGCTTAGGTACGGGGGGCCTACAAGAGACCCAGTACTTC.

The gene calls are TRBV11-3 and TRBJ2-3, with unresolved D. The CDR3 runs to 16 residues. The germline V and J ends were trimmed by 2 bases and 0 bases, with 12 bases remaining between them. Germline assignment: CDR1 SGHNT and CDR2 YENEEA. CDR3 in amino acids: CASSLNRDSSTDTQYF. The CDR3 DNA reads TGTGCCAGCAGCTTAAACCGCGACTCTAGCACAGATACGCAGTATTTT.

The chain recombines TRBV4-1 with TRBJ1-1; no clear D. V lost 0 bases to trimming and J lost 3 bases, with 17 bases between them. Per the germline V gene, CDR1 is MGHRA and CDR2 is YSYEKL. The CDR3 has 17 residues. Here the CDR3 DNA reads TGCGCCAGCAGCCAAGAAGGACCCGCCGGCGGGGACACTGAAGCTTTCTTT. Protein sequence: CASSQEGPAGGDTEAFF.

The rearrangement joins TRBV27 to TRBJ2-3, with D perhaps TRBD2 (6 bases). The CDR3 runs to 18 residues. Trimming stripped 5 bases from V and 2 bases from J, with 23 bases between. The germline V gene encodes CDR1 MNHEY and CDR2 SMNVEV (reference sequence). CDR3 residues: CASSTTPPGGGATDTQYF. The CDR3 bases are TGTGCCAGCAGTACCACCCCTCCTGGGGGAGGAGCCACAGATACGCAGTATTTT.

The rearrangement uses TRBV27 and TRBJ1-5; 11 positions agree with TRBD1. V shed 6 bases and J 3 bases; nucleotides not matched to a gene: 4. Germline lookup yields CDR1 MNHEY and CDR2 SMNVEV (reference sequence). This CDR3 spans 15 amino acids. The CDR3 here is CASRLGQGANQPQHF. In DNA, the CDR3 is TGTGCCAGCAGACTCGGACAGGGGGCCAATCAGCCCCAGCATTTT.

V is TRBV6-5 and J is TRBJ2-5; D is possibly TRBD2 (5 bases). Germline CDR1 and CDR2: MNHEY and SVGAGI. The CDR3 totals 16 residues. V lost 0 bases and J lost 5, with 16 bases in between. The CDR3 region has the DNA TGTGCCAGCAGTTACTCGAGTGGCGTCTCGGGGGAGACCCAGTACTTC. Amino acids: CASSYSSGVSGETQYF.

This clone appeared a single time. This chain connects TRBV6-5 to TRBJ2-3; TRBD1 is a possible D gene (7 bases). V lost 5 bases and J 2 bases, leaving 11 bases between the germline ends. CDR1 MNHEY and CDR2 SVGAGI come from the germline V gene. The CDR3 loop spans 14 amino acids. CDR3 residues: CASSGQDYTDTQYF. CDR3 nucleotides: TGTGCCAGCAGTGGACAGGACTACACAGATACGCAGTATTTT.